These 20 T cell receptor beta chains came from one sample sequenced in a study of T cell changes during pregnancy in multiple sclerosis. TCRdb's copy holds only in-frame clones and misses some; the assay was immunoSEQ multiplex PCR. The sample shows 55,000 to 65,000 clones, 90% to 95% of them seen only once. Material: CD4+ T cells from peripheral blood mononuclear cells, obtained before pregnancy. These TCRs come from a female donor with multiple sclerosis, enrolled in a pregnancy study.

J is TRBJ1-2 and V is TRBV7-2; the D gene is possibly TRBD1 (6 bases). Trimming took 10 bases from V and 2 from J, leaving 17 bases between them. The CDR3 covers 14 residues. Germline-derived CDR1 and CDR2 are SGHTA and FQGNSA. The CDR3 spells CAITLEQGNYGYTF. In DNA form, the CDR3 reads TGTGCCATCACCTTGGAACAGGGAAACTATGGCTACACCTTC. Looking up the rest from reference TRBV7-2 and TRBJ1-2 gives the full variable domain: GAGVSQSPSNKVTEKGKDVELRCDPISGHTALYWYRQSLGQGLEFLIYFQGNSAPDKSGLPSDRFSAERTGGSVSTLTIQRTQQEDSAVYLCAITLEQGNYGYTFGSGTRLTVV.

J is TRBJ2-3 and V is TRBV28, with TRBD2 matching 14 bases. The CDR3 extends over 19 amino acids. Trimming at V came to 6 bases and at J to 0 bases, leaving 11 bases not matched to a gene. Germline V gene lookup returns CDR1 MDHEN and CDR2 SYDVKM. DNA for the CDR3: TGTGCCAGCAGCGGGACTAGCGGGAGCGGGGGGACTAGCACAGATACGCAGTATTTT. This encodes CASSGTSGSGGTSTDTQYF.

J is TRBJ1-1 and V is TRBV7-2; a weak D match, TRBD1 (5 bases). V gave up 5 bases and J gave up 8 bases, with 18 bases separating them. The CDR3 has 14 amino acids. The germline V gene has CDR1 SGHTA and CDR2 FQGNSA. CDR3 bases: TGTGCCAGCAGCCCCACCGGGGGGATCGAAGAAGCTTTCTTT. Protein sequence: CASSPTGGIEEAFF.

This clone was seen only once. The chain carries TRBV7-9 and TRBJ2-7, with TRBD2 identical over 10 bases. The CDR3 spans 15 residues. V dropped 5 bases and J dropped 3; count of bases not matched to a gene: 7. Per the germline V gene, CDR1 is SEHNR and CDR2 is FQNEAQ (reference sequence). The CDR3 reads CASSQPTSGHYEQYF. The CDR3 DNA is TGTGCCAGCAGCCAACCGACTAGCGGGCACTACGAGCAGTACTTC.

The chain joins TRBV4-1 to TRBJ1-5; unclear D gene. Germline CDR1 and CDR2: MGHRA and YSYEKL. V dropped 6 bases and J dropped 2 bases, with 11 bases sitting between them. This CDR3 is 14 amino acids long. CDR3 amino acids: CASRRPGGNQPQHF. CDR3 DNA sequence: TGCGCCAGCAGGCGGCCCGGGGGCAATCAGCCCCAGCATTTT.

The CDR3 protein is CASSLALAGGYNEQFF. The CDR3 bases are TGCGCCAGCAGCTTGGCCCTAGCGGGAGGGTACAATGAGCAGTTCTTC. The chain is built from TRBV5-1 and TRBJ2-1; 12 bases are shared with TRBD2. Trimming removed 0 bases from V and 4 bases from J; junction bases left unmatched: 2. The CDR3 extends over 16 amino acids. Germline values: CDR1 SGHRS, CDR2 YFSETQ.

The chain's CDR3 is CASRATGVNSPLHF. CDR3 in DNA: TGTGCCAGCAGGGCGACAGGGGTAAATTCACCCCTCCACTTT. The chain is built from TRBV9 and TRBJ1-6, with 8 bases fitting TRBD1. The V and J ends lost 5 bases and 7 bases, in that order; junction bases with no gene match: 5. CDR1 is SGDLS and CDR2 is YYNGEE in the germline V gene. The CDR3 length is 14 residues.

The gene calls are TRBV4-1 and TRBJ2-3; 14 nucleotides align to TRBD2. The CDR3 is 17 amino acids. The V segment lost 0 bases and the J segment 7 bases; nucleotides outside the gene matches: 6. CDR1 and CDR2 from the germline V gene are MGHRA and YSYEKL. The CDR3 DNA follows: TGCGCCAGCAGCCAAGATCAAGGGACTAGCGGGGGTTATACGCAGTATTTT. It specifies CASSQDQGTSGGYTQYF.

The J gene is TRBJ1-4, the V gene TRBV7-2; 7 nucleotides align to TRBD1. Germline CDR1 reads SGHTA; CDR2 reads FQGNSA. CDR3 length equals 16 residues. V was pared by 0 bases and J by 8 bases, with 9 bases of the junction left unmatched. This chain's CDR3 is CASSLAGGGSSEKLFF. CDR3 in DNA: TGTGCCAGCAGCTTAGCAGGGGGCGGGTCTAGCGAAAAACTGTTTTTT.

V is TRBV5-4 and J is TRBJ2-1, with a tentative D call TRBD1 (9 bases). The V end was cut by 4 bases, the J end by 8 bases, with 16 bases between. Germline V gene sequence: CDR1 SGHNT, CDR2 YYREEE (reference sequence). The CDR3 covers 14 residues. DNA of the CDR3: TGTGCCAGCAGCCACAGGGGGCGGGGGGATGAGCAGTTCTTC. This encodes CASSHRGRGDEQFF.

This chain joins TRBV27 and TRBJ1-1, with 8 bases identical to TRBD1. J lost 5 bases, V lost 6 bases, and 5 bases had no gene match. There are 13 residues in the CDR3. Germline values: CDR1 MNHEY, CDR2 SMNVEV (reference sequence). CDR3 DNA sequence: TGTGCCAGCAGAGGGACAGGTCGGACTGAAGCTTTCTTT. Encoded protein: CASRGTGRTEAFF.

This chain links TRBV30 with TRBJ2-7, with TRBD2 matching 7 bases. This CDR3 comprises 15 residues. In germline, CDR1 is GTSNPN, CDR2 SVGIG (reference sequence). V lost 2 bases to trimming and J lost 0 bases; unmatched junction nucleotides: 7. The DNA of the CDR3 is TGTGCCTGGAGTAACCTAGCGGAAAGCTCCTACGAGCAGTACTTC. Protein product: CAWSNLAESSYEQYF. Looking up the rest from reference TRBV30 and TRBJ2-7 gives the full variable domain: SQTIHQWPATLVQPVGSPLSLECTVEGTSNPNLYWYRQAAGRGLQLLFYSVGIGQISSEVPQNLSASRPQDRQFILSSKKLLLSDSGFYLCAWSNLAESSYEQYFGPGTRLTVT.

The V call is TRBV5-4, the J call TRBJ1-5; 7 bases match TRBD1. The CDR3 is made up of 15 amino acids. Losses at the gene ends were 0 bases for V and 11 bases for J; bases not matched to a gene: 11. CDR1 and CDR2 (germline): SGHNT, YYREEE (reference sequence). Here the CDR3 reads CASSLEWQGELAQHF. In nucleotides, the CDR3 is TGTGCCAGCAGCTTGGAATGGCAGGGGGAGTTGGCCCAGCATTTT. Looking up the rest from reference TRBV5-4 and TRBJ1-5 gives the full variable domain: ETGVTQSPTHLIKTRGQQVTLRCSSQSGHNTVSWYQQALGQGPQFIFQYYREEENGRGNFPPRFSGLQFPNYSSELNVNALELDDSALYLCASSLEWQGELAQHFGDGTRLSIL.

This clone was counted once. The chain couples TRBV29-1 to TRBJ1-1; weak D call: TRBD1 (5 bases). The CDR3 has 12 residues. Germline CDR1 SQVTM, CDR2 ANQGSEA. V dropped 7 bases and J dropped 10 bases, with 19 bases sitting between them. CDR3 DNA sequence: TGCAGCGCTGCCTTGACAGTAAAGGTAGCTTTCTTT. This gives the protein CSAALTVKVAFF.

DNA for the CDR3: TGTGCCAGCAGCCGCGCCGGAGGCCCAGATACGCAGTATTTT. This gives the protein CASSRAGGPDTQYF. The chain uses TRBV11-3 and TRBJ2-3, with D perhaps TRBD2 (5 bases). The CDR3 totals 14 residues. CDR1 and CDR2 (germline): SGHNT, YENEEA. The ends were cut back, 5 bases at V and 4 bases at J, with 13 bases in the middle.

The gene calls are TRBV19 and TRBJ2-3; a possible D gene is TRBD2 (6 bases). Germline lookup yields CDR1 LNHDA and CDR2 SQIVND (reference sequence). Deletions cut 10 bases from V and 3 bases from J, with 17 bases between. The CDR3 runs to 14 residues. The CDR3 reads CATAYGGGTDTQYF. The CDR3 bases are TGTGCCACCGCCTACGGTGGGGGGACAGATACGCAGTATTTT.

The chain joins TRBV10-1 to TRBJ1-5; maybe TRBD1 (6 bases). V was cut by 7 bases and J by 3 bases, with 10 bases left in between. The germline gives CDR1 WNHNN, CDR2 SYGVQD (reference sequence). The CDR3 sequence is 13 residues long. The CDR3 DNA reads TGCGCCAGCATACAGGGCCCCAATCAGCCCCAGCATTTT. Its translation: CASIQGPNQPQHF.

V usage is TRBV11-3 and J usage is TRBJ2-7; D perhaps matches TRBD2 (6 bases). The germline V gene encodes CDR1 SGHNT and CDR2 YENEEA. V lost 1 base and J 6 bases, leaving 16 bases between the germline ends. The CDR3 sequence is 15 residues long. In DNA form, the CDR3 reads TGTGCCAGCAGCTTAGTTTTGTCGGGAGAAGGCGAGCAGTACTTC. Protein product: CASSLVLSGEGEQYF.

Here the CDR3 reads CASSQQGGVGQPQHF. In nucleotides, the CDR3 is TGCGCCAGCAGCCAACAGGGGGGTGTTGGCCAGCCCCAGCATTTT. The chain recombines TRBV5-1 with TRBJ1-5; 8 bases match TRBD1. Germline CDR1 SGHRS, CDR2 YFSETQ. This CDR3 comprises 15 residues. V was clipped by 4 bases and J by 7 bases; unmatched bases: 10.

The chain is built from TRBV2 and TRBJ1-1; no reliable D call. The germline gives CDR1 SNHLY, CDR2 FYNNEI. Trimming took 6 bases from V and 0 from J, leaving 8 bases between them. The CDR3 covers 13 residues. CDR3: CASSKQLNTEAFF. The CDR3 DNA is TGTGCCAGCAGCAAACAGCTGAACACTGAAGCTTTCTTT. Full variable domain (outside the CDR3, taken from reference TRBV2 and TRBJ1-1): EPEVTQTPSHQVTQMGQEVILRCVPISNHLYFYWYRQILGQKVEFLVSFYNNEISEKSEIFDDQFSVERPDGSNFTLKIRSTKLEDSAMYFCASSKQLNTEAFFGQGTRLTVV.